This T cell receptor (beta chain) was found in a study of beta chain bispecific antibodies for T cell cancers. At the level of the study: The leukemia lines expressed TRBV12-3 (Jurkat) and TRBV5-5 (HPB-ALL).

TCRdb reprocessed the 5' RACE reads via MiXCR and lists one record per CDR3 protein. Of around 19,000 distinct CDR3 sequences in the sample, approximately 2% were seen once. Study results and caveats: Normal T cells contributed less of the targeted TRBV signal than the leukemia cells did. Anti-TRBV12 exposure, compared with anti-CD19, reduced the TRBV12-3 proportion of TRBV signal by around 99%.

This clonotype was found many times. Its target is not known. Germline V gene lookup returns CDR1 DFQATT and CDR2 SNEGSKA (reference sequence). V lost 0 bases and J 5 bases, leaving 10 bases between the germline ends. This CDR3 comprises 13 residues. Blood mononuclear cells were expanded for three to four days using either OKT3 anti-CD3 antibody or CD3/CD28 beads. The rearrangement joins TRBV20-1 to TRBJ2-5, with D unresolved. This TCR came from a human donor in good health. Some clones in this sample may be carry-over from other donors' samples. The material was healthy donor T cells cultured with leukemia cells, obtained from a culture containing a bispecific antibody targeting TCR Vbeta12. The DNA of the CDR3 is TGCAGTGCTAGAGATCCCGTGGGGGAGACCCAGTACTTC. Amino acids: CSARDPVGETQYF.